This TCR beta chain emerged from a study of T cell responses to AZD1222 COVID-19 vaccine. Findings of the study overall: Vaccine-related CD4 TCRs covered spike, predominating at 160-218 and 743-854.

The table came from immunoSEQ multiplex PCR; TCRdb's copy has only in-frame clones and leaves some out. The sample lists about 110,000 clones; around 90% were seen once. CDR1 SGHTA and CDR2 FQGNSA come from the germline V gene. Deletions cut 3 bases from V and 5 bases from J, with 10 bases between. This CDR3 has 13 amino acids. As for this clone: Its antigen is not known.

This sequence joins TRBV7-2 and TRBJ2-5, with D tentatively TRBD1 or TRBD2 (6 bases each). Sequencing was performed on peripheral blood, taken on day 0 of MenACWY control vaccination. This clonotype was sampled from an adult in good health. Here the CDR3 DNA reads TGTGCCAGCAGCTTCGGAGGGGGTGAGACCCAGTACTTC. Amino acid sequence: CASSFGGGETQYF.